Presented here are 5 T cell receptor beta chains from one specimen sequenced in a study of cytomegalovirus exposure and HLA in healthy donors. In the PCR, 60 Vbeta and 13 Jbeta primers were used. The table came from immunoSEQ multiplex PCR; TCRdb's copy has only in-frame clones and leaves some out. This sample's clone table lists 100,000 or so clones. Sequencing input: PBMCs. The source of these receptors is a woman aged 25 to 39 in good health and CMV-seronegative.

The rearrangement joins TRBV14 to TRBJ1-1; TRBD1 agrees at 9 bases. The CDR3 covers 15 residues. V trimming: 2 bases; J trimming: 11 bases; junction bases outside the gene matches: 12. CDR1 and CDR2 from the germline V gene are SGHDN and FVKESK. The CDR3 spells CASSQRGSVGTGAFF. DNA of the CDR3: TGTGCCAGCAGCCAAAGGGGCTCCGTTGGGACAGGGGCTTTCTTT. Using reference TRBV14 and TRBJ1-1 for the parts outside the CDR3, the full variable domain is EAGVTQFPSHSVIEKGQTVTLRCDPISGHDNLYWYRRVMGKEIKFLLHFVKESKQDESGMPNNRFLAERTGGTYSTLKVQPAELEDSGVYFCASSQRGSVGTGAFFGQGTRLTVV.

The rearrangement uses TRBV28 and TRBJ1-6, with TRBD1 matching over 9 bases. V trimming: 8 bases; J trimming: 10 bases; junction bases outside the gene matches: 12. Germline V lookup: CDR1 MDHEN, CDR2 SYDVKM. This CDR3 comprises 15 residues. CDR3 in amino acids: CASWGLQGASSPLHF. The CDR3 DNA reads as TGTGCCAGCTGGGGTCTACAGGGGGCAAGCTCACCCCTCCACTTT.

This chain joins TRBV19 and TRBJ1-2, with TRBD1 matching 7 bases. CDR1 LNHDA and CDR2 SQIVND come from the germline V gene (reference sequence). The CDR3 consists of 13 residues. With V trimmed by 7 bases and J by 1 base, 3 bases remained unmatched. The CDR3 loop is CASTTGINYGYTF. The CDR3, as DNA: TGTGCCAGTACGACAGGGATTAACTATGGCTACACCTTC. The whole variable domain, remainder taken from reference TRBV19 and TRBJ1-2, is DGGITQSPKYLFRKEGQNVTLSCEQNLNHDAMYWYRQDPGQGLRLIYYSQIVNDFQKGDIAEGYSVSREKKESFPLTVTSAQKNPTAFYLCASTTGINYGYTFGSGTRLTVV.

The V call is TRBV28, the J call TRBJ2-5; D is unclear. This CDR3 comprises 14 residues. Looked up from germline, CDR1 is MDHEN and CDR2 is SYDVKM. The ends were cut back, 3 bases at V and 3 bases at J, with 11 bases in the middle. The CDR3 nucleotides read TGTGCCAGCAGTTTCTCTTCGGGTGAAGAGACCCAGTACTTC. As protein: CASSFSSGEETQYF. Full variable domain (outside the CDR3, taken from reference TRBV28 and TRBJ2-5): DVKVTQSSRYLVKRTGEKVFLECVQDMDHENMFWYRQDPGLGLRLIYFSYDVKMKEKGDIPEGYSVSREKKERFSLILESASTNQTSMYLCASSFSSGEETQYFGPGTRLLVL.

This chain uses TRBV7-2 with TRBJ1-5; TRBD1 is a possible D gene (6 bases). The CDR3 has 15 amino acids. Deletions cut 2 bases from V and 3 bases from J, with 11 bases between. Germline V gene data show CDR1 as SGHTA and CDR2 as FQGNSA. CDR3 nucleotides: TGTGCCAGCAGCTTATGGGGACAAACCAATCAGCCCCAGCATTTT. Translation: CASSLWGQTNQPQHF.